Shown below are 23 T cell receptor beta chains from a single sample sequenced in a study of shared clonotypes between healthy human individuals. Sequencing used immunoSEQ multiplex PCR; TCRdb keeps in-frame clones, though not all of them. This repertoire shows 450,000 to 500,000 clones, less than 80% found once; its top ten account for roughly 13%. Sequencing was carried out using PBMCs. Receptor source: a woman aged 35 to 49 in good health. Some clones in this sample may be carry-over from other donors' samples.

This clone appeared a single time. The CDR3 sequence is CASSQGQGAANTGELFF. DNA for the CDR3: TGCGCCAGCAGCCAAGGACAGGGGGCCGCGAACACCGGGGAGCTGTTTTTT. The V call is TRBV4-1, the J call TRBJ2-2; 10 nucleotides line up with TRBD1. V lost 1 base and J lost 0; bases outside the gene matches: 2. The germline CDR1 and CDR2 sequences are MGHRA and YSYEKL. The CDR3 totals 17 residues.

This clone was counted at least ten times. The CDR3 here is CASSLIPGAGNTIYF. For the CDR3, the DNA is TGTGCCAGCAGTTTAATTCCAGGGGCTGGAAACACCATATATTTT. V is TRBV28 and J is TRBJ1-3, with D possibly TRBD1 on 6 matching bases. Germline loops: CDR1 MDHEN, CDR2 SYDVKM. The V end lost 2 bases, the J end lost 2 bases, and 10 bases lay between the germline ends. CDR3 length equals 15 residues.

This rearrangement joins TRBV28 to TRBJ2-3; D is perhaps TRBD2 (5 bases). The CDR3 has 18 residues. V was shortened by 2 bases and J by 2 bases, with 20 bases between the two germline ends. In germline, CDR1 is MDHEN, CDR2 SYDVKM. The CDR3 DNA sequence: TGTGCCAGCAGTTTAGTCAGTGTCGGGGTCTCGATCACAGATACGCAGTATTTT. Translation: CASSLVSVGVSITDTQYF.

This chain joins TRBV11-2 and TRBJ2-7; D is undetermined. From germline, CDR1 is SGHAT and CDR2 FQNNGV. The CDR3 contains 13 residues. V was clipped by 1 base and J by 5 bases, with 9 bases between them. The CDR3 region has the DNA TGTGCCAGCAGCTTAGTTATAGGGAACGAGCAGTACTTC. Its protein is CASSLVIGNEQYF.

V and J are TRBV27 and TRBJ2-1, with a weak D call TRBD2 (7 bases). The length of the CDR3 is 15 residues. Trimming shortened V by 6 bases and J by 4 bases, and 16 bases separated the two germline ends. The germline CDR1 and CDR2 sequences are MNHEY and SMNVEV (reference sequence). The CDR3 DNA follows: TGTGCCAGCAGCCCCGGGGGGCGGGTGTACAATGAGCAGTTCTTC. The encoded protein is CASSPGGRVYNEQFF.

Concerning this clone itself: Other DNA sequences in this sample translate to the same CDR3. The chain links TRBV28 to TRBJ1-2; D gene ambiguous. With 4 bases removed from V and 3 bases from J, the gap between germline ends came to 9 bases. The CDR3 spans 13 residues. Germline V lookup: CDR1 MDHEN, CDR2 SYDVKM. The CDR3 here is CASSSGPYYGYTF. The CDR3 coding sequence is TGTGCCAGCAGTTCCGGGCCTTACTATGGCTACACCTTC.

The gene calls are TRBV7-9 and TRBJ2-5; the match to TRBD1 covers 8 bases. This CDR3 spans 15 amino acids. The germline gives CDR1 SEHNR, CDR2 FQNEAQ (reference sequence). After removal of 5 bases from V and 5 bases from J, the junction contained 10 bases not matched to a gene. The CDR3 spells CASSPTGGSGETQYF. The CDR3 DNA sequence: TGTGCCAGCAGCCCAACAGGGGGATCGGGGGAGACCCAGTACTTC.

J is TRBJ2-7 and V is TRBV29-1; 8 bases map to TRBD2. V shed 8 bases and J 2 bases; nucleotides not matched to a gene: 11. The CDR3 spans 14 residues. Germline V CDR1 and CDR2: SQVTM, ANQGSEA. For the CDR3, the DNA is TGCAGCTTTACCGGGGGGGCGGGACCCTACGAGCAGTACTTC. Amino acids: CSFTGGAGPYEQYF.

The chain joins TRBV11-2 to TRBJ2-3, with 10 bases fitting TRBD1. Losses at the gene ends were 5 bases for V and 5 bases for J; bases not matched to a gene: 7. CDR3 size: 15 residues. Germline CDR1 SGHAT, CDR2 FQNNGV. CDR3 nucleotides: TGTGCCAGCAGCCCCGGGACAGGGGTACAAGATACGCAGTATTTT. It yields the protein CASSPGTGVQDTQYF. The whole variable domain, remainder taken from reference TRBV11-2 and TRBJ2-3, is EAGVAQSPRYKIIEKRQSVAFWCNPISGHATLYWYQQILGQGPKLLIQFQNNGVVDDSQLPKDRFSAERLKGVDSTLKIQPAKLEDSAVYLCASSPGTGVQDTQYFGPGTRLTVL.

V and J are TRBV5-4 and TRBJ1-4; unclear D gene. This CDR3 has 12 amino acids. Germline-derived CDR1 and CDR2 are SGHNT and YYREEE (reference sequence). V was cut by 0 bases and J by 16 bases, with 13 bases left in between. The CDR3 sequence: CASSLDGFRPFF. In DNA form, the CDR3 reads TGTGCCAGCAGCTTGGATGGCTTCCGGCCGTTTTTT.

This chain links TRBV7-2 with TRBJ1-2, with a tentative D call TRBD1 (5 bases). The CDR3 sequence is 16 residues long. CDR1 and CDR2 from the germline V gene are SGHTA and FQGNSA. V gave up 1 base and J gave up 1 base, with 13 bases separating them. In nucleotides, the CDR3 is TGTGCCAGCAGCTTAGATTCGGGGCCTATTAACTATGGCTACACCTTC. Amino acids: CASSLDSGPINYGYTF.

A note on this clone: Being one base from a much bigger clone, this may be a read error. V usage is TRBV28 and J usage is TRBJ1-4; 10 nucleotides agree with TRBD1. The germline V gene has CDR1 MDHEN and CDR2 SYDVKM. CDR3 size: 15 residues. V shed 3 bases and J 7 bases; nucleotides not matched to a gene: 5. The CDR3 region has the DNA TGTGCCAGCAGTTTCCAGACAGGGGGCGGTGAAAAACTGTTTTTT. Protein product: CASSFQTGGGEKLFF.

Points on this clone: It may be a read error: a sequence one base away is much more abundant. The chain links TRBV25-1 to TRBJ1-1; D gene uncertain. The CDR3 runs to 14 residues. Per the germline V gene, CDR1 is MGHDK and CDR2 is SYGVNS. CDR3 residues: CASSEEMENSEAFF. CDR3 nucleotide sequence: TGTGCCAGCAGTGAAGAAATGGAGAACTCTGAAGCTTTCTTT.

The rearrangement joins TRBV11-2 to TRBJ2-1; 7 bases match TRBD2. J was trimmed by 5 bases and V by 5 bases; bases with no gene match: 9. This CDR3 spans 15 amino acids. Per the germline V gene, CDR1 is SGHAT and CDR2 is FQNNGV. The CDR3 DNA reads as TGTGCCAGCAGCCGACTTCTAGCGGAAGACAATGAGCAGTTCTTC. Its translation is CASSRLLAEDNEQFF.

The chain couples TRBV6-5 to TRBJ2-5; possibly TRBD1 or TRBD2 for D (6 bases each). This CDR3 is built from 14 residues. Trimming took off 2 bases at V and 4 bases at J, with 11 bases between the two ends. Germline V gene sequence: CDR1 MNHEY, CDR2 SVGAGI. CDR3 bases: TGTGCCAGCAGTTACCACGGGGGCCGAGAGACCCAGTACTTC. Residues: CASSYHGGRETQYF.

This chain joins TRBV28 and TRBJ2-1; D might be TRBD2 (6 bases). The CDR3 has 15 amino acids. V lost 5 bases, J lost 7 bases, and 18 bases lay in between. The germline V gene encodes CDR1 MDHEN and CDR2 SYDVKM. The DNA for the CDR3 is TGTGCCAGCAGTGCACCGGGAGCGGCGGTAAATGAGCAGTTCTTC. Amino acid sequence: CASSAPGAAVNEQFF.

On this clone: A far bigger clonotype differs at one base, so this is likely a read error. V usage is TRBV30 and J usage is TRBJ1-3; the D is unclear. Trimming removed 8 bases at V and 1 base at J, with 12 bases between. This CDR3 has 13 residues. Germline V gene sequence: CDR1 GTSNPN, CDR2 SVGIG (reference sequence). The CDR3, as DNA: TGTGCCCGCCACCGCGGTTCTGGAAACACCATATATTTT. This translates into CARHRGSGNTIYF. The whole variable domain, remainder taken from reference TRBV30 and TRBJ1-3, is SQTIHQWPATLVQPVGSPLSLECTVEGTSNPNLYWYRQAAGRGLQLLFYSVGIGQISSEVPQNLSASRPQDRQFILSSKKLLLSDSGFYLCARHRGSGNTIYFGEGSWLTVV.

The J gene is TRBJ2-7, the V gene TRBV30, with 15 bases fitting TRBD2. Germline loops: CDR1 GTSNPN, CDR2 SVGIG (reference sequence). This CDR3 is built from 15 residues. The ends lost 2 bases at V and 4 bases at J; junction bases unmatched: 3. The CDR3 DNA follows: TGTGCCTGGAGTAGGGGACTAGCGGGAGGATACGAGCAGTACTTC. Translating it yields CAWSRGLAGGYEQYF.

The chain carries TRBV29-1 and TRBJ2-1, with D possibly matching TRBD2 (6 bases). Germline CDR1 SQVTM, CDR2 ANQGSEA. CDR3 length: 12 amino acids. The germline V and J ends were trimmed by 7 bases and 12 bases, with 19 bases remaining between them. This chain's CDR3 is CSATGGAPRQFF. CDR3 bases: TGCAGCGCCACGGGCGGGGCCCCAAGGCAGTTCTTC.

The V call is TRBV19, the J call TRBJ1-2; TRBD1 might be the D (5 bases). Germline-derived CDR1 and CDR2 are LNHDA and SQIVND (reference sequence). Trimming took off 3 bases at V and 3 bases at J, with 11 bases between the two ends. The CDR3 consists of 14 residues. CDR3 in DNA: TGTGCCAGTAGTATCCCCGGGGGGGACTATGGCTACACCTTC. This sequence encodes CASSIPGGDYGYTF.

The CDR3: CASSLAGGTTNEKLFF. In nucleotides, the CDR3 is TGCGCCAGCAGCTTGGCCGGGGGTACAACTAATGAAAAACTGTTTTTT. This rearrangement joins TRBV5-1 to TRBJ1-4; TRBD1 might be the D (5 bases). V lost 0 bases and J lost 0, with 9 bases in between. The CDR3 runs to 16 residues. Germline CDR1 is SGHRS and CDR2 is YFSETQ.

This chain links TRBV4-1 with TRBJ2-5, with TRBD2 identical over 7 bases. This CDR3 has 15 residues. Looked up from germline, CDR1 is MGHRA and CDR2 is YSYEKL. Trimming took 2 bases from V and 4 from J; bases not matched to a gene: 7. The CDR3 DNA follows: TGCGCCAGCAGCCAACCCCTGGGCGGGAGAGAGACCCAGTACTTC. Protein sequence: CASSQPLGGRETQYF.

The V gene is TRBV27, the J gene TRBJ2-1, with D possibly TRBD1 on 5 matching bases. Per the germline V gene, CDR1 is MNHEY and CDR2 is SMNVEV (reference sequence). CDR3 length: 14 residues. V was cut by 6 bases and J by 0 bases, with 9 bases left in between. In DNA, the CDR3 is TGTGCCAGCAGAGGGGCCAGCTCCTACAATGAGCAGTTCTTC. It codes for CASRGASSYNEQFF.